These 17 T cell receptor beta chains came from one sample sequenced in a study of shared clonotypes between healthy human individuals. The repertoire was sequenced with immunoSEQ multiplex PCR; TCRdb's copy has only in-frame clones and lacks some. The data show about 380,000 clones, about 96% seen once. Sequenced sample: memory CD8+ T cells sorted from blood. Subset given: CD45RO+ cells pooled with CCR7-negative TemRA cells. The receptors originated from a man aged 25 to 40 in good health.

The rearrangement uses TRBV2 and TRBJ2-7; 12 nucleotides line up with TRBD2. J lost 2 bases, V lost 3 bases, and 2 bases had no gene match. Germline V gene data show CDR1 as SNHLY and CDR2 as FYNNEI. The CDR3 has 15 residues. CDR3 in DNA: TGTGCCAGCAGTGAGACTAGCGGGAGAACCTACGAGCAGTACTTC. Translation: CASSETSGRTYEQYF.

The CDR3 region has the DNA TGTGCCAGCTCGCTTGGGGGGTCACCGGAGCAGTACTTC. This sequence encodes CASSLGGSPEQYF. The V and J genes are TRBV7-9 and TRBJ2-7, with a weak D call TRBD2 (6 bases). This CDR3 region has 13 residues. Germline loops: CDR1 SEHNR, CDR2 FQNEAQ (reference sequence). Trimming left V 8 bases short and J 7 bases short, with 18 bases between.

The CDR3 reads CASSLDLGELFF. DNA of the CDR3: TGTGCCAGCAGCTTGGATCTCGGGGAGCTGTTTTTT. The chain couples TRBV5-5 to TRBJ2-2; D call uncertain. V was cut by 0 bases and J by 7 bases, with 4 bases left in between. The CDR3 contains 12 residues. Germline assignment: CDR1 SGHKS and CDR2 YYEKEE (reference sequence).

J is TRBJ2-2 and V is TRBV18; TRBD2 is a possible D gene (7 bases). CDR3 size: 17 residues. The germline V and J ends were trimmed by 3 bases and 3 bases, with 17 bases remaining between them. Germline CDR1 reads KGHSH; CDR2 reads LQKENI. CDR3 coding DNA: TGTGCCAGCTCACCGAAGGGCGGGGGCTCGGACACCGGGGAGCTGTTTTTT. It translates to CASSPKGGGSDTGELFF.

The V call is TRBV11-1, the J call TRBJ2-5, with D hard to call. The germline gives CDR1 SGHAT, CDR2 FQDESV (reference sequence). V was trimmed by 3 bases and J by 6 bases, leaving 14 bases between them. This CDR3 has 14 residues. The DNA of the CDR3 is TGTGCCAGCAGCTTTACAGTACCTCACCAGACCCAGTACTTC. The encoded protein is CASSFTVPHQTQYF.

This chain uses TRBV19 with TRBJ2-4; D is uncertain. Germline V gene data show CDR1 as LNHDA and CDR2 as SQIVND (reference sequence). The germline V and J ends were trimmed by 3 bases and 6 bases, with 9 bases remaining between them. CDR3 length: 13 amino acids. The CDR3 loop reads CASSIQQRNIQYF. For the CDR3, the DNA is TGTGCCAGTAGTATCCAACAGAGAAACATTCAGTACTTC. The full variable domain, with the rest looked up from reference TRBV19 and TRBJ2-4, is DGGITQSPKYLFRKEGQNVTLSCEQNLNHDAMYWYRQDPGQGLRLIYYSQIVNDFQKGDIAEGYSVSREKKESFPLTVTSAQKNPTAFYLCASSIQQRNIQYFGAGTRLSVL.

The chain links TRBV11-2 to TRBJ2-3; D possibly corresponds to TRBD1 (6 bases). This CDR3 has 16 residues. Germline V lookup: CDR1 SGHAT, CDR2 FQNNGV. Trimming cost V 2 bases and J 0 bases, with 12 bases left between them. The DNA for the CDR3 is TGTGCCAGCAGCTTATCTACCGACAGGAGCACAGATACGCAGTATTTT. It codes for CASSLSTDRSTDTQYF.

The V and J genes are TRBV19 and TRBJ2-3, with 12 nucleotides matching TRBD2. CDR3 length: 17 amino acids. The germline V gene encodes CDR1 LNHDA and CDR2 SQIVND (reference sequence). The V gene end was trimmed by 5 bases and the J gene end by 3 bases; junction bases not matched to a gene: 9. The CDR3 loop reads CASSSRTSGTRTDTQYF. The CDR3 DNA sequence: TGTGCCAGTAGTTCCAGGACTAGCGGGACTAGGACAGATACGCAGTATTTT.

The DNA for the CDR3 is TGTGCCAGCAGCTTAACGAAGGGAAATGAGCAGTTCTTC. Translated: CASSLTKGNEQFF. The V gene is TRBV7-3, the J gene TRBJ2-1; no firm D call. Trimming left V 0 bases short and J 7 bases short, with 7 bases between. Germline values: CDR1 SGHTA, CDR2 FQGTGA. The CDR3 spans 13 residues.

The rearrangement uses TRBV4-1 and TRBJ2-1, with a weak D call TRBD2 (6 bases). The CDR3 spans 18 residues. Trimming cost V 4 bases and J 0 bases, with 19 bases left between them. The germline gives CDR1 MGHRA, CDR2 YSYEKL. CDR3 loop: CASSPASAGLISYNEQFF. CDR3 in DNA: TGCGCCAGCAGCCCCGCCTCGGCGGGACTCATCTCCTACAATGAGCAGTTCTTC.

The J gene is TRBJ1-5, the V gene TRBV5-3; D gene unclear. TRBV5-3 is an ORF, and what it does is uncertain. The CDR3 covers 14 residues. The V end was cut by 0 bases, the J end by 4 bases, with 8 bases between. The CDR3, as DNA: TGTGCCAGAAGCTTGGGGCCGATGAATCAGCCCCAGCATTTT. Its protein is CARSLGPMNQPQHF.

As for this clone: This CDR3 is also generated by other DNA sequences in the sample. The V call is TRBV5-1, the J call TRBJ1-4; D is unclear. This CDR3 comprises 12 residues. The germline CDR1 and CDR2 sequences are SGHRS and YFSETQ. V was cut by 0 bases and J by 7 bases, with 4 bases left in between. CDR3 region: CASSLGGEKLFF. CDR3 coding DNA: TGCGCCAGCAGCTTGGGGGGTGAAAAACTGTTTTTT.

The V and J genes are TRBV9 and TRBJ2-5, with 8 positions matching TRBD1. This CDR3 region has 15 residues. CDR1 is SGDLS and CDR2 is YYNGEE in the germline V gene. The trim removed 0 bases at V and 9 bases at J, leaving 10 bases unmatched. The CDR3 coding sequence is TGTGCCAGCAGCGTAGCTCCAGGGGGCCGCTGGGCCCAGTACTTC. It encodes CASSVAPGGRWAQYF.

This sequence joins TRBV9 and TRBJ2-7; possible D gene TRBD2, 5 bases. V was pared by 5 bases and J by 0 bases, with 12 bases between. The CDR3 is 14 residues long. From germline, CDR1 is SGDLS and CDR2 YYNGEE. CDR3 sequence reads: CASSRASLSYEQYF. The CDR3 DNA sequence: TGTGCCAGCAGTAGGGCTAGCCTCTCCTACGAGCAGTACTTC.

The chain combines TRBV28 with TRBJ1-2; D is perhaps TRBD1 (5 bases). Trimming cost V 3 bases and J 8 bases, with 13 bases left between them. The CDR3 runs 13 residues. Germline V gene lookup returns CDR1 MDHEN and CDR2 SYDVKM. CDR3 sequence reads: CASSFSRGRGYTF. CDR3 nucleotides: TGTGCCAGCAGTTTTTCCCGGGGCAGAGGCTACACCTTC.

A word on this clone: Other nucleotide sequences in the sample specify the same CDR3. The V gene is TRBV20-1, the J gene TRBJ1-1; D is possibly TRBD1 (5 bases). V dropped 3 bases and J dropped 7 bases, with 9 bases sitting between them. Germline V gene sequence: CDR1 DFQATT, CDR2 SNEGSKA (reference sequence). This CDR3 spans 11 amino acids. In DNA, the CDR3 is TGCAGTGCTAGGGGGGGGAGTGAAGCTTTCTTT. This codes for CSARGGSEAFF.

The rearrangement joins TRBV1 to TRBJ2-7; the table gives TRBD2 as D, unverified against the DNA. TRBV1 is a pseudogene. The CDR3 length is 16 residues. The CDR3 bases are TGCACCAGCAGCCAGACCCTAGCGGGGGATCCCTACGAGCAGTACTTC. The encoded protein is CTSSQTLAGDPYEQYF.